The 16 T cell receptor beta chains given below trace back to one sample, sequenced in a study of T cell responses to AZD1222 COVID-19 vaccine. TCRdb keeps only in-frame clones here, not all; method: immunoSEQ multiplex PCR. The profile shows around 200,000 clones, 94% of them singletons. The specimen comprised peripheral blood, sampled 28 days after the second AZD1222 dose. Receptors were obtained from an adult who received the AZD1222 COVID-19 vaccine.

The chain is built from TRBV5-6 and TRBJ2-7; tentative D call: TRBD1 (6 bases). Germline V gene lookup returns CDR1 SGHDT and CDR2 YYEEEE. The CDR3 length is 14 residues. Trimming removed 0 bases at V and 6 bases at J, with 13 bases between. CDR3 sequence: CASSLVRARGEQYF. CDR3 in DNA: TGTGCCAGCAGCTTGGTCAGGGCCAGGGGCGAGCAGTACTTC.

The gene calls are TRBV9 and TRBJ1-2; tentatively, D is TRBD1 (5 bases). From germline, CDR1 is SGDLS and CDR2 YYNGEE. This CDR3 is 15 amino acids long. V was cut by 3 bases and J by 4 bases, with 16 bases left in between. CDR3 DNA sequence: TGTGCCAGCAGCGGTGGGGAGGGGACCGTCTATGGCTACACCTTC. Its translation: CASSGGEGTVYGYTF.

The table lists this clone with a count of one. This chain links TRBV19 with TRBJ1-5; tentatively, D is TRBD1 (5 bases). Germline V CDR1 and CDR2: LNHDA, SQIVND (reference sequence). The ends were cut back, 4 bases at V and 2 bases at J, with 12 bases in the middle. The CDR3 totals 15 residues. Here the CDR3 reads CASSSQGNGNQPQHF. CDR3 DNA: TGTGCCAGTAGTAGCCAGGGTAACGGCAATCAGCCCCAGCATTTT.

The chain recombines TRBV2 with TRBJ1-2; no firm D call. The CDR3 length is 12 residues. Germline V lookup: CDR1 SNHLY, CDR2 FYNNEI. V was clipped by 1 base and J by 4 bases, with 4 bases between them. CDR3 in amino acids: CASSEGSYGYTF. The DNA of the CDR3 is TGTGCCAGCAGTGAAGGGTCCTATGGCTACACCTTC.

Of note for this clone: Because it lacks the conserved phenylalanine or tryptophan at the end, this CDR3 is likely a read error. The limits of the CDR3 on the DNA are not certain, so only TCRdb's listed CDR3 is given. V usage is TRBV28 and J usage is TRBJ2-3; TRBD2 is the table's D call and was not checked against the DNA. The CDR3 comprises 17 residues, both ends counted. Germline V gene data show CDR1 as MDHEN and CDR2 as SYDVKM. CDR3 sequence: CASSSRTVAGLAGGSFR.

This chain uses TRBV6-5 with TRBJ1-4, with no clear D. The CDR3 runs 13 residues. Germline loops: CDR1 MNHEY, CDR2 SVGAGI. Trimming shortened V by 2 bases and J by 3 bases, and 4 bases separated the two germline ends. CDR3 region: CASSYISNEKLFF. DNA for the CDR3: TGTGCCAGCAGTTACATTTCTAATGAAAAACTGTTTTTT.

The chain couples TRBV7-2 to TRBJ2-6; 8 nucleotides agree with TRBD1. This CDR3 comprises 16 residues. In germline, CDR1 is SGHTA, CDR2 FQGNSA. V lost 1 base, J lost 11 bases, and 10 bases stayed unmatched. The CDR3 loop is CASSLGSRTGSYVLTF. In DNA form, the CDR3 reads TGTGCCAGCAGCTTAGGTTCCCGGACAGGGTCGTACGTCCTGACTTTC. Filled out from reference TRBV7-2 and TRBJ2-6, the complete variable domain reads GAGVSQSPSNKVTEKGKDVELRCDPISGHTALYWYRQSLGQGLEFLIYFQGNSAPDKSGLPSDRFSAERTGGSVSTLTIQRTQQEDSAVYLCASSLGSRTGSYVLTFGAGSRLTVL.

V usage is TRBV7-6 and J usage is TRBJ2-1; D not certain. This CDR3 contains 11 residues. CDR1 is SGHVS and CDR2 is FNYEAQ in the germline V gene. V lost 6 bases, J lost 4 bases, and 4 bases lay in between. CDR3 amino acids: CASRGYNEQFF. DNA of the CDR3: TGTGCCAGCAGAGGGTACAATGAGCAGTTCTTC.

This CDR3 reads CASSTAPQGRYNEQFF. CDR3 sequence (DNA): TGTGCCAGCAGTACCGCCCCTCAGGGGAGATACAATGAGCAGTTCTTC. The genes are TRBV6-6 and TRBJ2-1; D may be TRBD1 (6 bases). The germline CDR1 and CDR2 sequences are MNHNY and SVGAGI (reference sequence). V lost 5 bases to trimming and J lost 4 bases, with 18 bases between them. CDR3 size: 16 residues.

The chain's CDR3 is CSVEEGRGGYTF. The DNA for the CDR3 is TGCAGCGTTGAGGAGGGGCGCGGTGGCTACACCTTC. The chain joins TRBV29-1 to TRBJ1-2; the D gene is possibly TRBD1 (5 bases). Looked up from germline, CDR1 is SQVTM and CDR2 is ANQGSEA. The CDR3 has 12 amino acids. V lost 3 bases and J 7 bases, leaving 12 bases between the germline ends.

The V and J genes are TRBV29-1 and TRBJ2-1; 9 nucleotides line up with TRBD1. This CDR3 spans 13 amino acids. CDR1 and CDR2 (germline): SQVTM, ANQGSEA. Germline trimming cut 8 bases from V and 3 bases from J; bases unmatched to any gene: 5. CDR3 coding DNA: TGCAGCTCAAGGACAGGGGACTACAATGAGCAGTTCTTC. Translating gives CSSRTGDYNEQFF.

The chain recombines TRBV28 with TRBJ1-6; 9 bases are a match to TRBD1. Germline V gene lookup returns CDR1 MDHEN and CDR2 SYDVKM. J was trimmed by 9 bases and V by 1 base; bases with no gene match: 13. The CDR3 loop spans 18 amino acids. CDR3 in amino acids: CASSLYKGQGIVGSPLHF. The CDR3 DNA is TGTGCCAGCAGTTTATATAAAGGACAGGGGATCGTTGGTTCACCCCTCCACTTT.

The DNA of the CDR3 is TGTGCCAGCAGTCCGGGAGTCTCCACCGGGGAGCTGTTTTTT. It translates to CASSPGVSTGELFF. The V and J genes are TRBV25-1 and TRBJ2-2, with a weak D call TRBD2 (6 bases). The CDR3 is 14 amino acids. The germline gives CDR1 MGHDK, CDR2 SYGVNS. V was trimmed by 5 bases and J by 4 bases, leaving 11 bases between them.

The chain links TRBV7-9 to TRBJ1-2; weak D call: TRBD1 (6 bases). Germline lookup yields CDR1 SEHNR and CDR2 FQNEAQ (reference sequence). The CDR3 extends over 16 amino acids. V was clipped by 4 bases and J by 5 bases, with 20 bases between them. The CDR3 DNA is TGTGCCAGCAGCTCGATTGAGAGAGGAGGGGGATATGGCTACACCTTC. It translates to CASSSIERGGGYGYTF.

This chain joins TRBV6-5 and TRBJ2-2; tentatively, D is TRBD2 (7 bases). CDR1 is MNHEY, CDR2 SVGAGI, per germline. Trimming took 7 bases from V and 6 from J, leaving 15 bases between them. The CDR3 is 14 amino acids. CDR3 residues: CASKTGGLSGELFF. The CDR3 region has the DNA TGTGCCAGCAAAACGGGGGGCCTGTCCGGGGAGCTGTTTTTT.

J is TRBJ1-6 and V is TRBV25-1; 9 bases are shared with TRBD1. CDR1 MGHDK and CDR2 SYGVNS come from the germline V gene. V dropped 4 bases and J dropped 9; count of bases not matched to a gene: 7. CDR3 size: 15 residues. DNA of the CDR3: TGTGCCAGCAGTGTCCTCGGGACAGGGCGTTCACCCCTCCACTTT. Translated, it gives CASSVLGTGRSPLHF.